This TCR beta chain was observed in a study of blood T cell repertoires in COVID-19. Overall study: The United States, Italy and Spain provided the acute and convalescent COVID-19 samples. PBMCs, B-cell-depleted T cells, or T cells were the source of the cDNA or gDNA that made up the material.

Original data processing: Estimation of nucleated cell counts was performed using reference gene primer amplification. Clones were sequenced by immunoSEQ multiplex PCR, and TCRdb holds only the in-frame ones, with some missing. V and J calls and clone size are copied from that table; D and trimming were computed from the DNA. This table holds about 350,000 clones, more than 70% found once. Seattle's cohort entered during active infection and was followed longitudinally. The CDR3 has 15 residues. The V gene's germline CDR1 is LNHDA and CDR2 SQIVND (reference sequence). The trim removed 7 bases at V and 0 bases at J, leaving 7 bases unmatched.

The chain uses TRBV19 and TRBJ2-7; 9 bases fit TRBD2. The clonotype originates from a woman in her sixties with COVID-19, enrolled during active disease. The sequencing sample was made of peripheral blood. CDR3 in DNA: TGTGCCAGTAAGAGGAGCGGGGGGACCTCCTACGAGCAGTACTTC. This translates into CASKRSGGTSYEQYF.